This note documents a single T cell receptor (beta chain) sequence. Antigen unknown. This entry comes from a study of cytomegalovirus exposure and HLA in healthy donors. Findings and caveats of the study: A list of roughly 180 TCR beta chains associated with cytomegalovirus was given.

The PCR had 60 Vbeta and 13 Jbeta primers. Sequencing was performed with immunoSEQ multiplex PCR; in TCRdb, only in-frame clones are kept and a portion is missing. The data contain some 160,000 clones, around 76% of them singletons. Healthy bone marrow donors formed the donor group. V trimming: 7 bases; J trimming: 5 bases; junction bases outside the gene matches: 8. CDR1 LNHDA and CDR2 SQIVND come from the germline V gene (reference sequence). This CDR3 has 15 amino acids. The chain is built from TRBV19 and TRBJ2-1; 10 nucleotides agree with TRBD2. The receptor was derived from a man aged 35-49 years in good health and CMV-seronegative. Sequencing was performed on PBMCs. The DNA of the CDR3 is TGTGCCAGTAATGGTAGACTAGCGGGCCACAATGAGCAGTTCTTC. It is translated as CASNGRLAGHNEQFF. The variable domain in full, with the rest retrieved from reference TRBV19 and TRBJ2-1, is DGGITQSPKYLFRKEGQNVTLSCEQNLNHDAMYWYRQDPGQGLRLIYYSQIVNDFQKGDIAEGYSVSREKKESFPLTVTSAQKNPTAFYLCASNGRLAGHNEQFFGPGTRLTVL.